The 14 T cell receptor beta chains given below trace back to one sample, sequenced in a study of beta chain features in type 1 diabetes. TCRB transcripts that were expressed got sequenced, as all of the isolated RNA had been reverse transcribed. Sequencing used immunoSEQ multiplex PCR; TCRdb keeps in-frame clones, though not all of them. Of about 250,000 clones in the sample, over 12% were seen once. The sequenced material came from naive CD4+ T cells from blood. These receptors came from a woman aged 40 to 49 in good health.

The chain is built from TRBV9 and TRBJ2-1, with 14 bases lining up with TRBD2. From germline, CDR1 is SGDLS and CDR2 YYNGEE. Losses at the gene ends were 4 bases for V and 7 bases for J; bases not matched to a gene: 7. The CDR3 is 16 amino acids. CDR3 loop: CASSTTTSGGGNEQFF. CDR3 DNA: TGTGCCAGCAGCACCACGACTAGCGGGGGGGGAAATGAGCAGTTCTTC.

This clone was picked up a small number of times. The CDR3 region is CASTLGGIGETQYF. In DNA, the CDR3 is TGTGCCAGCACCCTTGGCGGGATAGGAGAGACCCAGTACTTC. The chain carries TRBV7-6 and TRBJ2-5, with D tentatively TRBD2 (6 bases). The V end was cut by 7 bases, the J end by 4 bases, with 16 bases between. Germline values: CDR1 SGHVS, CDR2 FNYEAQ. The CDR3 has 14 residues.

The chain links TRBV6-1 to TRBJ2-7; 7 positions match TRBD2. The ends lost 8 bases at V and 2 bases at J; junction bases unmatched: 9. The CDR3 is 14 residues long. Germline CDR1 is MNHNS and CDR2 is SASEGT. CDR3 region: CASLPGGFPYEQYF. The CDR3 DNA follows: TGTGCCAGCCTTCCGGGAGGCTTCCCCTACGAGCAGTACTTC.

The CDR3 reads CASSQTSGAYNEQFF. CDR3 in DNA: TGTGCCAGCAGCCAAACTAGCGGAGCCTACAATGAGCAGTTCTTC. The V call is TRBV7-6, the J call TRBJ2-1, with TRBD2 identical over 8 bases. Germline CDR1 reads SGHVS; CDR2 reads FNYEAQ. V gave up 5 bases and J gave up 2 bases; unmatched junction bases: 5. The CDR3 is made up of 15 amino acids.

J is TRBJ1-4 and V is TRBV7-6; 9 bases align to TRBD1. Losses at the gene ends were 6 bases for V and 5 bases for J; bases not matched to a gene: 7. The CDR3 loop spans 15 amino acids. CDR1 SGHVS and CDR2 FNYEAQ come from the germline V gene. The CDR3 nucleotides are TGTGCCAGCAGAGGGTCCGGGACAGGGAATGAAAAACTGTTTTTT. Amino acids: CASRGSGTGNEKLFF.

Details on this clone: The sample contains more than one DNA sequence encoding this CDR3. The chain employs TRBV7-9 and TRBJ2-7; possible D gene TRBD2, 6 bases. The length of the CDR3 is 16 residues. Germline V gene lookup returns CDR1 SEHNR and CDR2 FQNEAQ (reference sequence). The ends were cut back, 1 base at V and 2 bases at J, with 15 bases in the middle. The DNA of the CDR3 is TGTGCCAGCAGCTTAGTTGTGGGGGGACCTCCCTACGAGCAGTACTTC. This encodes CASSLVVGGPPYEQYF.

V and J are TRBV4-1 and TRBJ1-5, with D maybe TRBD1 (5 bases). This CDR3 is 17 amino acids long. Germline V gene data show CDR1 as MGHRA and CDR2 as YSYEKL. Trimming removed 7 bases at V and 0 bases at J, with 19 bases between. The CDR3, as DNA: TGCGCCAGCACCCTTCTCCGGAGGGGAGGTAGCAATCAGCCCCAGCATTTT. Its translation: CASTLLRRGGSNQPQHF.

A few counts support this clone. The chain joins TRBV2 to TRBJ2-5, with 12 bases aligning to TRBD2. This CDR3 comprises 16 residues. Germline loops: CDR1 SNHLY, CDR2 FYNNEI. Unmatched junction bases numbered 13, after V lost 8 bases and J lost 6 bases. CDR3 residues: CASQAELAGGLKTQYF. DNA of the CDR3: TGTGCCAGCCAGGCGGAGCTAGCGGGGGGGCTGAAGACCCAGTACTTC.

The chain joins TRBV5-4 to TRBJ1-1; perhaps TRBD1 as D (6 bases). Germline CDR1 reads SGHNT; CDR2 reads YYREEE (reference sequence). CDR3 length equals 14 residues. Between the trimmed V and J ends, which lost 0 bases and 1 base, there was a span of 7 bases. The CDR3 sequence is CASSLDRANTEAFF. For the CDR3, the DNA is TGTGCCAGCAGCTTGGACAGGGCGAACACTGAAGCTTTCTTT.

The V gene is TRBV4-1, the J gene TRBJ1-6; unclear D gene. This CDR3 region has 15 residues. Germline V gene data show CDR1 as MGHRA and CDR2 as YSYEKL. V shed 0 bases and J shed 7 bases, with 10 bases lying between them. The CDR3 loop is CASSQDRAPNSPLHF. CDR3 in DNA: TGCGCCAGCAGCCAAGATCGCGCCCCGAATTCACCCCTCCACTTT.

The chain links TRBV4-3 to TRBJ1-5; D remains unclear. The germline V gene has CDR1 LGHNA and CDR2 YSLEER. The germline V and J ends were trimmed by 1 base and 4 bases, with 11 bases remaining between them. The CDR3 runs to 15 residues. Written as DNA, the CDR3 is TGCGCCAGCAGCCAAGGTTTTGCGGGGAATCAGCCCCAGCATTTT. This translates into CASSQGFAGNQPQHF.

The rearrangement links TRBV2 to TRBJ2-7; 8 nucleotides line up with TRBD2. CDR3 length: 16 amino acids. V lost 3 bases and J lost 3; bases outside the gene matches: 10. The V gene's germline CDR1 is SNHLY and CDR2 FYNNEI. CDR3 in DNA: TGTGCCAGCAGTGACGGGGGGGGACGGTCCGTCTACGAGCAGTACTTC. Protein: CASSDGGGRSVYEQYF.

The rearrangement links TRBV5-4 to TRBJ2-3, with D possibly TRBD2 on 6 matching bases. V lost 3 bases, J lost 6 bases, and 17 bases lay in between. The length of the CDR3 is 15 residues. Looked up from germline, CDR1 is SGHNT and CDR2 is YYREEE (reference sequence). The CDR3: CASSSMTAGGDTQYF. The CDR3, as DNA: TGTGCCAGCAGCTCGATGACAGCGGGCGGGGATACGCAGTATTTT.

This clone has just a few counts. V gene TRBV7-9 combines with J gene TRBJ2-7; 8 positions match TRBD2. The CDR3 consists of 15 residues. The V and J ends lost 2 bases and 3 bases, in that order; junction bases with no gene match: 6. Germline values: CDR1 SEHNR, CDR2 FQNEAQ (reference sequence). The CDR3 bases are TGTGCCAGCAGCTTACTCGGGGGGGAAATCTACGAGCAGTACTTC. Amino acid sequence: CASSLLGGEIYEQYF.